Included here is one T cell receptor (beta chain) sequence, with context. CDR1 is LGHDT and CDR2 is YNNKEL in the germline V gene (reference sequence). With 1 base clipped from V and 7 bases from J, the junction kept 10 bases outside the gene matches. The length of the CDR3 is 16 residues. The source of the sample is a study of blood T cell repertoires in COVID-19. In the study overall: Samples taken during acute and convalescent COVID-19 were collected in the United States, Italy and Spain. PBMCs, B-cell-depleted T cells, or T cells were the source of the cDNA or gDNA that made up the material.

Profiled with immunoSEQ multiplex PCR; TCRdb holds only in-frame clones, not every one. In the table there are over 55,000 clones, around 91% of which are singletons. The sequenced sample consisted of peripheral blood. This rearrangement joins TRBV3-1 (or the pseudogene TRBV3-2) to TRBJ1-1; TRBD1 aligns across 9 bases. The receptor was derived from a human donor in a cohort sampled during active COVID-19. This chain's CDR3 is CASSQGGTGRSSEAFF. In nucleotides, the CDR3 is TGTGCCAGCAGCCAAGGGGGGACAGGGAGAAGTAGTGAAGCTTTCTTT.